This entry describes one T cell receptor (beta chain). Its antigen is undetermined. This sample was taken from a study of T cell responses to AZD1222 COVID-19 vaccine. Whole-study findings and limits: Most donors were white British, females outnumbered males, and clonal diversity was possibly underestimated. With dominance at 160-218 and 743-854, vaccine-associated CD4 TCRs spanned spike. Repertoire sampling happened only post peak T cell response.

Second-dose intervals of approximately 4 or approximately 12 weeks were pooled. The table came from immunoSEQ multiplex PCR; TCRdb's copy has only in-frame clones and leaves some out. The profile shows some 180,000 clones, 94% of them singletons. The CDR3 totals 14 residues. V lost 5 bases to trimming and J lost 3 bases, with 14 bases between them. The germline CDR1 and CDR2 sequences are SEHNR and FQNEAQ (reference sequence). The genes are TRBV7-9 and TRBJ2-7; TRBD1 might be the D (5 bases). This receptor was obtained from an adult who received the AZD1222 COVID-19 vaccine. Sequencing used peripheral blood, obtained 28 days after the second AZD1222 dose. In DNA, the CDR3 is TGTGCCAGCAGCCCAGACAGTGACGTCTACGAGCAGTACTTC. Its protein product is CASSPDSDVYEQYF.